This T cell receptor beta chain was documented in a study of regulatory T cells in long-lasting Graves disease (dated by TCRdb to about 2021). Background on the whole study: To count as having persistent Graves' disease, a patient had to have received antithyroid drug treatment for over 5 years with TSH receptor autoantibodies remaining persistently positive. Peripheral blood TCR sequencing and RNA sequencing compared persistent Graves' disease patients with newly diagnosed Graves' disease patients. The study was conducted in China and was registered as a clinical trial. A total of 35 or so samples were covered by TCR sequencing, comprising about 13 persistent and 20 or so newly diagnosed Graves' disease patients. In the clinical cohort, patients with persistent Graves' disease had used antithyroid drugs for an average of around 10 years. Broad study findings and their caveats: Lower TCR Shannon entropy and fewer highly expanded clones were observed in persistent Graves' disease patients than in newly diagnosed patients, which suggested clonal expansion. More public clonotypes were shared among persistent patients (roughly 2,900) than among newly diagnosed patients (over 900). TRBV28, TRBJ1-2 and TRBJ2-5 were preferentially used in persistent disease, while TRBV20-1 and TRBJ2-1 were favored in newly diagnosed disease. The authors acknowledged the small sample size as a limitation that may reduce accuracy. Sequencing and analysis were restricted to the TCR beta chain. Peripheral blood alone was examined, since thyroid tissue, which constituted the primary lesion, could not be accessed.

This clonotype was recorded at least ten times. The target of this receptor is not known. No per-base quality is available; no much larger clone lies one base away. To prepare the library, multiplex PCR was applied. Sequencing was carried out with an Illumina HiSeq 4000. To build TCR beta libraries, CDR3 regions were amplified by Arm-PCR using iRepertoire HTBI primers. Before sequencing, the PCR products underwent gel purification. The authors processed their data as follows. Gene usage analysis of CDR3 amino acid clonotypes used the 62 TRBV and 11 to 15 TRBJ segments found across samples. Filtered high-quality paired reads were merged into contigs using COPE and FqMerger. BLAST was used to align contigs to the IMGT TRBV, TRBD and TRBJ reference genes, and CDR3 was defined following IMGT. Highly expanded clones were defined as clonotypes with a frequency above 0.1%. Shannon entropy was used to measure repertoire diversity, and the Gini coefficient was used to measure V-J evenness. Public clonotypes were defined as clonotypes shared by more than one individual. TCRdb applied fastp at Q25 and MiXCR to the public reads, then kept only in-frame beta chains. Every entry covers one CDR3 protein and lists the most common genes and DNA from its rows. What appears here as the V and J calls and clone size reflects TCRdb's work, not the paper's. In all, the sample holds around 510,000 distinct CDR3 sequences, and less than 25% of those were seen once. Of the sample, 7.8% falls within the top ten clones.

Based on the germline V gene (reference sequence), the CDR1 and CDR2 sequences are LNHDA and SQIVND. The germline ends are 18 bases apart after V is trimmed by 10 bases and J by 3 bases. From the cysteine through the phenylalanine, the CDR3 covers 14 amino acids. CDR3 DNA is the only sequence kept; it has 42 bases, read in frame from the first base. The time point label corresponds to: persistent/refractory GD, antithyroid drugs over 5 years with positive TRAb. RNA was extracted from PBMCs in TRIzol for both TCR sequencing and RNA sequencing. The diagnosis of Graves' disease followed American Thyroid Association guidelines. The patients came from an endocrinology department in Xi'an, China. Each patient gave 8.5 to 9.5 milliliters of peripheral blood, collected in an EDTA anticoagulant tube. Ficoll Paque Plus density gradient separation was used to isolate PBMCs, and no additional T cell sorting was done. An Agilent 2100 Bioanalyzer and agarose gel were used to assess RNA quality, and a NanoDrop 2000 was used to measure RNA concentration.

This chain joins TRBV19 to TRBJ1-1, with a weak D call of TRBD1 (5 bases match). This clonotype was sampled from a female donor with Graves disease. The specimen comprised peripheral blood mononuclear cells (PBMCs), sampled when the disease was refractory, from a patient treated with antithyroid drugs. The CDR3 has the sequence CATTGWYQDTEAFF. Here is the DNA: TGTGCCACCACAGGCTGGTATCAGGACACTGAAGCTTTCTTT.